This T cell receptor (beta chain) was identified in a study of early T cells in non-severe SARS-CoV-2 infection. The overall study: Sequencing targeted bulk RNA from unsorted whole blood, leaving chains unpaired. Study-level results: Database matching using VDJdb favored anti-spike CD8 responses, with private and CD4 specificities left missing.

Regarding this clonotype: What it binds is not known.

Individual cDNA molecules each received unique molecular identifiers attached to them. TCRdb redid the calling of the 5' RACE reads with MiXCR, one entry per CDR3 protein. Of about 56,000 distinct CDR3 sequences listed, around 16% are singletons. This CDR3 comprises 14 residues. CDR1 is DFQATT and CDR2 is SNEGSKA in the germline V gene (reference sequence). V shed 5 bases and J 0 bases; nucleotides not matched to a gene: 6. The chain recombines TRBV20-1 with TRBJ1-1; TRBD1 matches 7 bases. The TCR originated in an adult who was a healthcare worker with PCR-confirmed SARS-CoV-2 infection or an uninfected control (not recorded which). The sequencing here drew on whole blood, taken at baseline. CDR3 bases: TGCAGTGCTCGAGCAGGGGGTATGAACACTGAAGCTTTCTTT. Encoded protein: CSARAGGMNTEAFF.